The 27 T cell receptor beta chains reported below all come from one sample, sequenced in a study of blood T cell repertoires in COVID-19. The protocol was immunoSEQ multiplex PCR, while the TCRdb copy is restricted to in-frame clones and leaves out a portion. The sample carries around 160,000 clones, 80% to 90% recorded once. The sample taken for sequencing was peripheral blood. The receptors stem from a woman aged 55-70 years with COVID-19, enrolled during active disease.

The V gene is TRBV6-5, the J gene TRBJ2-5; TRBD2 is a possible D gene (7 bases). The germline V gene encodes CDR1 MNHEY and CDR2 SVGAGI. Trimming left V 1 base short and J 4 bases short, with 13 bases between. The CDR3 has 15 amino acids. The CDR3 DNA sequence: TGTGCCAGCAGTTACTGGGGGGGGGCGGCAGAGACCCAGTACTTC. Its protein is CASSYWGGAAETQYF.

In DNA form, the CDR3 reads TGTGCCTGGAGTACAGGGCCTGGAAACACCATATATTTT. Its protein product is CAWSTGPGNTIYF. The chain recombines TRBV30 with TRBJ1-3; perhaps TRBD1 as D (6 bases). CDR1 GTSNPN and CDR2 SVGIG come from the germline V gene (reference sequence). The CDR3 loop spans 13 amino acids. Trimming removed 2 bases from V and 2 bases from J, with 7 bases in between.

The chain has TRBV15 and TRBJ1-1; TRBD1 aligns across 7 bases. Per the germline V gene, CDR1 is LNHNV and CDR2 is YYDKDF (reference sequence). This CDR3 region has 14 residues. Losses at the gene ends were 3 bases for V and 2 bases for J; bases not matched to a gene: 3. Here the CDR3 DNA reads TGTGCCACCAGCAGCCGACAGGGAAACACTGAAGCTTTCTTT. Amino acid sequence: CATSSRQGNTEAFF.

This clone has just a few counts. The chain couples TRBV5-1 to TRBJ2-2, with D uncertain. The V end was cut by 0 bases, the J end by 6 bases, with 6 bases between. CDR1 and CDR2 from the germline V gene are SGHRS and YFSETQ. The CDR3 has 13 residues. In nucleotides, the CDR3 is TGCGCCAGCAGCTTGGTCCCCTCCGGGGAGCTGTTTTTT. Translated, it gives CASSLVPSGELFF.

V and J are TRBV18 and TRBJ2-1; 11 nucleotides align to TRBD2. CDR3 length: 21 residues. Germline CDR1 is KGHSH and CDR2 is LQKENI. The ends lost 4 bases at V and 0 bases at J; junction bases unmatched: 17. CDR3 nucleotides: TGTGCCAGCTCACTCAAAGTGAGGGGACTAGCGGTACTTAGCTCCTACAATGAGCAGTTCTTC. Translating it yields CASSLKVRGLAVLSSYNEQFF.

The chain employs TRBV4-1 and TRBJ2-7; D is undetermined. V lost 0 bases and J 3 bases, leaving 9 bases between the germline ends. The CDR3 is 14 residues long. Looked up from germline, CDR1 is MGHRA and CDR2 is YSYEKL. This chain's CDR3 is CASSQERSGYEQYF. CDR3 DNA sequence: TGCGCCAGCAGCCAAGAGAGGTCCGGCTACGAGCAGTACTTC.

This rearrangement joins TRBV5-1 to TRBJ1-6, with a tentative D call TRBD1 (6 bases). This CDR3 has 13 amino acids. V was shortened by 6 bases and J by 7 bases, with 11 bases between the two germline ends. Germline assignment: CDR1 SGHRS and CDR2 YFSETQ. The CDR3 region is CASMAGENSPLHF. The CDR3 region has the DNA TGCGCCAGCATGGCAGGGGAGAATTCACCCCTCCACTTT.

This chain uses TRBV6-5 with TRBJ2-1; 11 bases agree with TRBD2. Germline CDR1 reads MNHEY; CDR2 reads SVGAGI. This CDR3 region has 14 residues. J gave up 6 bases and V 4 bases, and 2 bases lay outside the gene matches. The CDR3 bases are TGTGCCAGCAGTTTAGCGGGGGGGTCCAATGAGCAGTTCTTC. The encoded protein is CASSLAGGSNEQFF.

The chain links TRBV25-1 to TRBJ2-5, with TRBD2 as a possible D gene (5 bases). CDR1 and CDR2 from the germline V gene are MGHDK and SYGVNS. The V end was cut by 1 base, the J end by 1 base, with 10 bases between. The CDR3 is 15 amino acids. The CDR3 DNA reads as TGTGCCAGCAGTGAATCCCCGGGGTCCCAAGAGACCCAGTACTTC. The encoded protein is CASSESPGSQETQYF.

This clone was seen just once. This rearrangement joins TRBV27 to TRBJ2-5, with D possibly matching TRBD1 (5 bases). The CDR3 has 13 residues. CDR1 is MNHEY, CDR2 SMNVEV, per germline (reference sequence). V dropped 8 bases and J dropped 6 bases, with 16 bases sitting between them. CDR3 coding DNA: TGTGCCAGCGGACCTCAGGGCGGAAAGACCCAGTACTTC. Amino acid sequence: CASGPQGGKTQYF.

The CDR3 sequence is CAISESARVNEQFF. DNA for the CDR3: TGTGCCATCAGTGAGTCCGCCAGGGTGAATGAGCAGTTCTTC. The rearrangement uses TRBV10-3 and TRBJ2-1; tentative D call: TRBD1 (5 bases). Trimming took 0 bases from V and 7 from J, leaving 10 bases between them. CDR1 and CDR2 from the germline V gene are ENHRY and SYGVKD. There are 14 residues in the CDR3.

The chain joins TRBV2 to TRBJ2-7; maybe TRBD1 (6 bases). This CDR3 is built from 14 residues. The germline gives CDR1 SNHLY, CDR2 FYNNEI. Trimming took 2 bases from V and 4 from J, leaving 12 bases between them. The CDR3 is CASSEKTGGYEQYF. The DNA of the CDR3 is TGTGCCAGCAGTGAAAAGACAGGCGGGTACGAGCAGTACTTC. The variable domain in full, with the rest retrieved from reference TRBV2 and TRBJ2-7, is EPEVTQTPSHQVTQMGQEVILRCVPISNHLYFYWYRQILGQKVEFLVSFYNNEISEKSEIFDDQFSVERPDGSNFTLKIRSTKLEDSAMYFCASSEKTGGYEQYFGPGTRLTVT.

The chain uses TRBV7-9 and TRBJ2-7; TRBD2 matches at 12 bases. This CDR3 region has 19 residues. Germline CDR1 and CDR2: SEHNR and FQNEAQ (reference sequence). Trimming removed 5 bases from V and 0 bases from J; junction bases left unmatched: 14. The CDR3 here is CASSPNRATSGGSSYEQYF. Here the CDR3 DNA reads TGTGCCAGCAGCCCCAATCGGGCGACTAGCGGGGGTAGCTCCTACGAGCAGTACTTC.

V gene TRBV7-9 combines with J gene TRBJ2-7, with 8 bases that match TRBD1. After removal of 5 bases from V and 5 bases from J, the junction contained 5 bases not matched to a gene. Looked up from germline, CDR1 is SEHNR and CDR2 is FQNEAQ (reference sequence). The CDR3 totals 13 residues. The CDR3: CASSIDRGNEQYF. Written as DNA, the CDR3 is TGTGCCAGCAGCATAGACAGGGGCAACGAGCAGTACTTC.

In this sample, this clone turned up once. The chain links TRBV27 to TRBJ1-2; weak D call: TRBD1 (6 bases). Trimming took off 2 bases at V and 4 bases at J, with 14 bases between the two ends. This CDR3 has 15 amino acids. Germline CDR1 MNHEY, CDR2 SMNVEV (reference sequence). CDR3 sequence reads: CASSLRPGHTYGYTF. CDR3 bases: TGTGCCAGCAGTTTACGCCCGGGACACACCTATGGCTACACCTTC.

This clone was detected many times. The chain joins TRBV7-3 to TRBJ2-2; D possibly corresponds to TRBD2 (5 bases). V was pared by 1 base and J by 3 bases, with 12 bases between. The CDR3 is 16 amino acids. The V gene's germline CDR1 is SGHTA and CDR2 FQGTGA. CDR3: CASSLRPGGYTGELFF. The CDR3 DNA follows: TGTGCCAGCAGCTTAAGGCCAGGCGGGTACACCGGGGAGCTGTTTTTT.

The DNA of the CDR3 is TGCGCCAGCAGCTTGGCCGGGGGGGAGGAGACCCAGTACTTC. It yields the protein CASSLAGGEETQYF. This chain uses TRBV5-1 with TRBJ2-5, with 8 bases aligning to TRBD2. This CDR3 contains 14 residues. V was pared by 0 bases and J by 5 bases, with 3 bases of the junction left unmatched. Germline V lookup: CDR1 SGHRS, CDR2 YFSETQ.

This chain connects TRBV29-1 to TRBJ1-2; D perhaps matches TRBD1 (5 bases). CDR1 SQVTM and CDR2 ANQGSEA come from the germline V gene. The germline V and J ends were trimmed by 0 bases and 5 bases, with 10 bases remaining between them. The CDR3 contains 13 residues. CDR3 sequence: CSVEDPGRYGYTF. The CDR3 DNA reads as TGCAGCGTTGAAGACCCAGGGCGGTATGGCTACACCTTC. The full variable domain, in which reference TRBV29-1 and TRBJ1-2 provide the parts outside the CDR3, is SAVISQKPSRDICQRGTSLTIQCQVDSQVTMMFWYRQQPGQSLTLIATANQGSEATYESGFVIDKFPISRPNLTFSTLTVSNMSPEDSSIYLCSVEDPGRYGYTFGSGTRLTVV.

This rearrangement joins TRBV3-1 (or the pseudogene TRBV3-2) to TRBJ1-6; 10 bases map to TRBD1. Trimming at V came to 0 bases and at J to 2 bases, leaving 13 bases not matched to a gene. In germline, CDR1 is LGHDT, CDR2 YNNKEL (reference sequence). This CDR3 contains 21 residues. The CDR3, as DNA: TGTGCCAGCAGCCAAGATCTTTTAGGACAGGGGGTAAGGGCCTATAATTCACCCCTCCACTTT. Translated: CASSQDLLGQGVRAYNSPLHF.

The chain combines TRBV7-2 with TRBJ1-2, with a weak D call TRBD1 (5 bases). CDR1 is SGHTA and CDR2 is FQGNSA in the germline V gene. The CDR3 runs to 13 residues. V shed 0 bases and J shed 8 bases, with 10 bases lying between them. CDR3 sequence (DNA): TGTGCCAGCAGCTTAGCCCAGGGCAGCGGCTACACCTTC. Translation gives CASSLAQGSGYTF. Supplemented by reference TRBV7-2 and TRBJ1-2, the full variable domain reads GAGVSQSPSNKVTEKGKDVELRCDPISGHTALYWYRQSLGQGLEFLIYFQGNSAPDKSGLPSDRFSAERTGGSVSTLTIQRTQQEDSAVYLCASSLAQGSGYTFGSGTRLTVV.

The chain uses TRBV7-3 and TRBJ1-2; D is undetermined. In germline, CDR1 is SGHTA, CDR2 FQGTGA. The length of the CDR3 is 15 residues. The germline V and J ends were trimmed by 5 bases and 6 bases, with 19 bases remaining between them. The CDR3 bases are TGTGCCAGCAGCCCAGACTCGGGTCTGGAGGATGGCTACACCTTC. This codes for CASSPDSGLEDGYTF.

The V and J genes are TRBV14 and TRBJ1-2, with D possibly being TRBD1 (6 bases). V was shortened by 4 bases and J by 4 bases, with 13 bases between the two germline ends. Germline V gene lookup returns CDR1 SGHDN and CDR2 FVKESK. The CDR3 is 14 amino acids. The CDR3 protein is CASSPVAGVYGYTF. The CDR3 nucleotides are TGTGCCAGCAGCCCCGTGGCAGGGGTCTATGGCTACACCTTC.

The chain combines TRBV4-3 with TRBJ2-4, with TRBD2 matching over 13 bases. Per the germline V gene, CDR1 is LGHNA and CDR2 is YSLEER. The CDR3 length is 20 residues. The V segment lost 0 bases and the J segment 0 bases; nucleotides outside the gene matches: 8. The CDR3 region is CASSQEVGTSGVVAKNIQYF. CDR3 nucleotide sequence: TGCGCCAGCAGCCAAGAAGTCGGGACTAGCGGGGTAGTAGCCAAAAACATTCAGTACTTC.

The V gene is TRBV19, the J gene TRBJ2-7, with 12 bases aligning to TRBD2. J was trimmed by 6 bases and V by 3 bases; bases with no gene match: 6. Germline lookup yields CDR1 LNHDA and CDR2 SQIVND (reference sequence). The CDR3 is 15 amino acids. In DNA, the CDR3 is TGTGCCAGTAGTATGTCTAGCGGGGGGGTAAGCGAGCAGTACTTC. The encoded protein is CASSMSSGGVSEQYF.

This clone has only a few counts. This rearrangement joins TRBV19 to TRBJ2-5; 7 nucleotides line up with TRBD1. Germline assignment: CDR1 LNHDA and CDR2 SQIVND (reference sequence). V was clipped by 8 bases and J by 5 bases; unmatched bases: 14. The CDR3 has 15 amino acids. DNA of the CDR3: TGTGCCAGTCTCGCTACAGGGGCCGCCCCCGAGACCCAGTACTTC. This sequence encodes CASLATGAAPETQYF.

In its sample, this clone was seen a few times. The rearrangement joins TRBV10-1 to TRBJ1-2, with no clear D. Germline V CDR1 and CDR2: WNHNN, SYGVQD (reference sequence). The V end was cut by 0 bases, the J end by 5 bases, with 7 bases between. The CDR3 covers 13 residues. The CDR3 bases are TGCGCCAGCAGTGAGTCGGCCCTTTATGGCTACACCTTC. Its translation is CASSESALYGYTF.

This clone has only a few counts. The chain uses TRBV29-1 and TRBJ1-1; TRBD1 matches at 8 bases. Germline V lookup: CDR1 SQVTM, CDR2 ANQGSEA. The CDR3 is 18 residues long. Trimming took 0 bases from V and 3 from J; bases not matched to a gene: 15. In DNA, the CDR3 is TGCAGCGTTGAAGATCCGCAGTCGCCGGACAGGGCAGACACTGAAGCTTTCTTT. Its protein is CSVEDPQSPDRADTEAFF.